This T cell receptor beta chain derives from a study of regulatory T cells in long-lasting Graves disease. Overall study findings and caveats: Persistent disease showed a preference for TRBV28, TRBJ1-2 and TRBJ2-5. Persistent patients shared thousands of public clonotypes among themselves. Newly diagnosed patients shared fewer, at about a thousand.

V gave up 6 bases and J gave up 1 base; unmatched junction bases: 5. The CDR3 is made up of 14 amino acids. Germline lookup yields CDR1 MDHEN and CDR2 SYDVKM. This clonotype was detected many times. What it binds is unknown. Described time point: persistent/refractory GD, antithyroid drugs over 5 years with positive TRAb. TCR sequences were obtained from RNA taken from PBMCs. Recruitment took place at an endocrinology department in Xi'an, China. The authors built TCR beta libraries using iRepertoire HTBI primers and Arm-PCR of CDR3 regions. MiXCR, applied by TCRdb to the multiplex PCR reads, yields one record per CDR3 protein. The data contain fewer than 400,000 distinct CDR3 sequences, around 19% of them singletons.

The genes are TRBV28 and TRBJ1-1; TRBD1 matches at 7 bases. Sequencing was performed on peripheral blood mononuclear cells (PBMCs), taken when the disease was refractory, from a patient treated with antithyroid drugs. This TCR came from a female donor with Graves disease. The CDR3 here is CASRGGGGNTEAFF. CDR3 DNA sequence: TGTGCCAGCAGGGGAGGGGGCGGGAACACTGAAGCTTTCTTT.